Listed below are T cell receptor beta chains from one sample, sequenced in a study of shared clonotypes between healthy human individuals. TCRdb keeps only in-frame clones here, not all; method: immunoSEQ multiplex PCR. The data show roughly 2,000,000 clones, with about 94% seen just once and around 1.7% held by the top ten. The sequencing sample was made of naive CD8+ T cells from PBMCs. All receptors derive from a man younger than 30 in good health. Some clones in this sample may be carry-over from other donors' samples. Both conserved end residues are part of each CDR3.

j_call v_call cdr3_aa
TRBJ2-2 TRBV27 CASSLIGTSGRIGELFF
TRBJ2-5 TRBV19 CASSTGSQETQYF
TRBJ2-1 TRBV6-5 CASSWGLAGGHEQFF
TRBJ2-5 TRBV28 CASRTVEGRETQYF
TRBJ2-5 TRBV1 CTSSQANRRAQETQYF
TRBJ1-1 TRBV20-1 CSARVPAFF
TRBJ1-5 TRBV23-1 CASTQGPRGQPQHF
TRBJ2-2 TRBV2 CASSVEGGGATPNTGELFF
TRBJ2-7 TRBV27 CASSLGLDYEQYF
TRBJ2-7 TRBV10-3 CAISSTSGRIPYEQYF
TRBJ2-2 TRBV2 CASSGLATGELFF
TRBJ1-5 TRBV5-1 CASSLAPNQPQHF
TRBJ1-1 TRBV5-4 CASSSGTGITEAFF
TRBJ2-5 TRBV18 CASSPGDVTQYF